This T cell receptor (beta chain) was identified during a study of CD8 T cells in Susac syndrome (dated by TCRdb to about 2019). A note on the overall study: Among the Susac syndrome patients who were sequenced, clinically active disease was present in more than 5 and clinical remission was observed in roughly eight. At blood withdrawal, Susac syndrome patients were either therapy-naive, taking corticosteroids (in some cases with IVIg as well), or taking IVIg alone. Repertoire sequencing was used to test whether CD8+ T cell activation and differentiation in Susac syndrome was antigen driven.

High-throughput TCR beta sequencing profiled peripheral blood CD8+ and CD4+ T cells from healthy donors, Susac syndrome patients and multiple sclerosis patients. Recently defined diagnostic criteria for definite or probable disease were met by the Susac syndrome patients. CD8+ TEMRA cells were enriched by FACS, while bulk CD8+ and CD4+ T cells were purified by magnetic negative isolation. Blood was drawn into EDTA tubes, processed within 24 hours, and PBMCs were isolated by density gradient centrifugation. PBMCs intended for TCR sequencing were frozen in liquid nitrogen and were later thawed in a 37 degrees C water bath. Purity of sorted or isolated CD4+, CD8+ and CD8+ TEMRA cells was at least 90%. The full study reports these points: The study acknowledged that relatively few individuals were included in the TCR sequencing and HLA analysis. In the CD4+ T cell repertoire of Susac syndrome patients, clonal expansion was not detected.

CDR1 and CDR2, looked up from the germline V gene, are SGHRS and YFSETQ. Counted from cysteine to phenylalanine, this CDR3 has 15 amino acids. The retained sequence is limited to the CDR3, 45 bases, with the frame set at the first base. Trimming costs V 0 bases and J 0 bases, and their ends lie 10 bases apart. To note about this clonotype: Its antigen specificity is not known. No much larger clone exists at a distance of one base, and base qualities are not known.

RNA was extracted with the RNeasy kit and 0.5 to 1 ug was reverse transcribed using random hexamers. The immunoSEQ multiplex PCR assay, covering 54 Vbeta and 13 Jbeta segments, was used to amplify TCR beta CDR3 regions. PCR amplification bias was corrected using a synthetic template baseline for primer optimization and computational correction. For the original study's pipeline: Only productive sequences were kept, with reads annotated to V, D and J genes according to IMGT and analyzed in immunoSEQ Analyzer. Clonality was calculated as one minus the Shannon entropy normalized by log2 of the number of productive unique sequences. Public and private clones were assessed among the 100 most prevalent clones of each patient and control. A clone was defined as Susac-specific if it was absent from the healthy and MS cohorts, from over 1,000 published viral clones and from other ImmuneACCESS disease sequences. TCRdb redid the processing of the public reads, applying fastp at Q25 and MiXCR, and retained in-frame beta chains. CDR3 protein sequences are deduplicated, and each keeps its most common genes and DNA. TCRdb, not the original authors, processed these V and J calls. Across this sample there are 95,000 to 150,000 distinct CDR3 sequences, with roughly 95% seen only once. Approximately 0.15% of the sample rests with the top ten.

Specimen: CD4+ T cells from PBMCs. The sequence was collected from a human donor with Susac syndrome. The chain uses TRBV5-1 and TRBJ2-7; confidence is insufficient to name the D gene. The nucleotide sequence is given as TGCGCCAGCAGCTTGGAGTATGGCGGCTCCTACGAGCAGTACTTC. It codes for CASSLEYGGSYEQYF.